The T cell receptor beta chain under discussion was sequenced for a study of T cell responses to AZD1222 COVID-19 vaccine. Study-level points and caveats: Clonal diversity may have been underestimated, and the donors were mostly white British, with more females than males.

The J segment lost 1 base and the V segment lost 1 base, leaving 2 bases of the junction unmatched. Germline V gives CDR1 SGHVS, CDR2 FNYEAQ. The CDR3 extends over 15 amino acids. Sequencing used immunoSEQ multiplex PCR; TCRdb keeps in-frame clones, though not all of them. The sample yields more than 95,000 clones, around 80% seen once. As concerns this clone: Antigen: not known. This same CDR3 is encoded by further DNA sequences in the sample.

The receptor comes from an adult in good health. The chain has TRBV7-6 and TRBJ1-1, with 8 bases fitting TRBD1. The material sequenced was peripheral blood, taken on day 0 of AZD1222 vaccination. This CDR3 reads CASSLGGTGNTEAFF. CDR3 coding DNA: TGTGCCAGCAGCTTAGGGGGGACAGGGAACACTGAAGCTTTCTTT. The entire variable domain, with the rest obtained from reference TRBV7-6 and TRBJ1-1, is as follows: GAGVSQSPRYKVTKRGQDVALRCDPISGHVSLYWYRQALGQGPEFLTYFNYEAQQDKSGLPNDRFSAERPEGSISTLTIQRTEQRDSAMYRCASSLGGTGNTEAFFGQGTRLTVV.